This TCR beta chain was recorded in a study of shared clonotypes between healthy human individuals. It was at deep level that the assay was run. Every subset's genomic DNA went evenly onto several immunoSEQ plates. Here immunoSEQ multiplex PCR was the method, and the copy in TCRdb shows in-frame clones only, minus some. The sample carries some 1,100,000 clones, around 78% recorded once. The germline CDR1 and CDR2 sequences are SGHVS and FQNEAQ. The germline V and J ends were trimmed by 1 base and 4 bases, with 10 bases remaining between them. The CDR3 has 14 amino acids. Broader study findings: It was observed that roughly 5.4% of naive CD4 clonotypes were shared across several donors. There were few donors, and this limited the genetic and exposure-history diversity represented.

This clone was seen only a few times. Its target is unknown. The sequencing input was memory CD4+ T cells from PBMCs. This sample's subset: CD45RA-negative fraction. The chain is built from TRBV7-8 and TRBJ1-2; D possibly corresponds to TRBD1 (5 bases). This receptor was obtained from a man between 18 and 29 years old in good health. Some clones in this sample may be carry-over from other donors' samples. Here the CDR3 reads CASSLGDGTYGYTF. The CDR3 region has the DNA TGTGCCAGCAGCTTAGGGGACGGGACCTATGGCTACACCTTC.